There are a few counts of the clone carrying this TCR beta chain. Its cognate antigen is unknown. This entry comes from a study of T cell repertoires in cytomegalovirus infection. Study at large: Public signatures in TCR beta pointed to CMV infection and matching HLA type.

TCRdb reanalysed the reads using MiXCR and keeps one entry per CDR3 protein. This repertoire shows around 330,000 distinct CDR3 sequences, about a sixth found once; its top ten account for about 12%. Notes on the study in general: HLA-C-restricted, CMV-specific TCR beta clonotypes were dominant ex vivo. CMV carriers with the relevant HLA were identified by cumulative public TCR beta family frequency.

Trimming shortened V by 3 bases and J by 8 bases, and 14 bases separated the two germline ends. CDR1 and CDR2 from the germline V gene are SGHRS and YFSETQ. The CDR3 is made up of 13 amino acids. This sequence originates from a human donor in good health (CMV status not recorded). Some clones in this sample may be carry-over from other donors' samples. The J gene is TRBJ2-5, the V gene TRBV5-1; maybe TRBD2 (5 bases). Source material: PBMCs. The CDR3 DNA sequence: TGCGCCAGCAGCTGGAGTTTATCGGGAACCCAGTACTTC. As protein: CASSWSLSGTQYF.